This entry lists 30 T cell receptor beta chains sequenced from one sample in a study of CD8 T cells in ankylosing spondylitis. Study conclusions and caveats: Blood of patients with ankylosing spondylitis appeared to be characterized by a TCR beta motif of about eight highly homologous variants.

Each CDR3 protein is one row after TCRdb ran MiXCR on the 5' RACE reads. The profile shows approximately 540,000 distinct CDR3 sequences, 12% of them singletons. These receptors have no known antigen. The specimen was blood, either unsorted or a sorted T cell fraction (not recorded which). All receptors come from a male donor with ankylosing spondylitis.

J is TRBJ2-1 and V is TRBV27, with 9 bases matching TRBD2. Looked up from germline, CDR1 is MNHEY and CDR2 is SMNVEV (reference sequence). The CDR3 has 16 amino acids. V gave up 1 base and J gave up 10 bases; unmatched junction bases: 11. This CDR3 is CASSLWREGLTGEQFF. In DNA, the CDR3 is TGTGCCAGCAGTTTATGGCGGGAGGGCCTGACGGGAGAGCAGTTCTTC.

This clonotype was seen just once. This rearrangement joins TRBV19 to TRBJ2-1; D remains unclear. CDR3 length: 14 amino acids. V was pared by 3 bases and J by 2 bases, with 8 bases between. CDR1 LNHDA and CDR2 SQIVND come from the germline V gene (reference sequence). For the CDR3, the DNA is TGTGCCAGTAGTATGTCGGTCCCCTACAATGAGCAGTTCTTC. Encoded protein: CASSMSVPYNEQFF.

The rearrangement joins TRBV4-2 to TRBJ2-3; 10 nucleotides line up with TRBD2. This CDR3 has 17 residues. After removal of 3 bases from V and 4 bases from J, the junction contained 10 bases not matched to a gene. The germline CDR1 and CDR2 sequences are LGHNA and YNFKEQ. Here the CDR3 reads CASSQDLAGGRPDTQYF. DNA for the CDR3: TGTGCCAGCAGCCAGGACTTAGCGGGAGGTCGCCCAGATACGCAGTATTTT.

The chain links TRBV6-1 to TRBJ1-4, with 8 bases identical to TRBD1. J gave up 7 bases and V 11 bases, and 6 bases lay outside the gene matches. Germline CDR1 reads MNHNS; CDR2 reads SASEGT. This CDR3 has 12 residues. DNA for the CDR3: TGTGCCGTCGACAGGGGCGGTGAAAAACTGTTTTTT. Its protein product is CAVDRGGEKLFF.

This clonotype has just a few counts. The rearrangement links TRBV30 to TRBJ2-3; D is perhaps TRBD2 (6 bases). The CDR3 runs to 15 residues. Germline values: CDR1 GTSNPN, CDR2 SVGIG (reference sequence). V lost 0 bases and J 6 bases, leaving 16 bases between the germline ends. CDR3 DNA sequence: TGTGCCTGGAGTGTACGAGCTCTAGCGTCCGATACGCAGTATTTT. This codes for CAWSVRALASDTQYF.

The sample holds many counts of this clonotype. The V call is TRBV5-1, the J call TRBJ2-1, with D tentatively TRBD2 (6 bases). V was clipped by 2 bases and J by 8 bases, with 11 bases between them. Germline values: CDR1 SGHRS, CDR2 YFSETQ. The CDR3 consists of 13 residues. Here the CDR3 reads CASSLGASDEQFF. CDR3 coding DNA: TGCGCCAGCAGCTTAGGGGCTAGCGATGAGCAGTTCTTC. Variable domain in full (rest from reference TRBV5-1 and TRBJ2-1): KAGVTQTPRYLIKTRGQQVTLSCSPISGHRSVSWYQQTPGQGLQFLFEYFSETQRNKGNFPGRFSGRQFSNSRSEMNVSTLELGDSALYLCASSLGASDEQFFGPGTRLTVL.

The chain carries TRBV7-9 and TRBJ1-2, with unresolved D. Germline CDR1 and CDR2: SEHNR and FQNEAQ (reference sequence). The CDR3 length is 14 residues. V was trimmed by 5 bases and J by 4 bases, leaving 14 bases between them. CDR3 bases: TGTGCCAGCAGCCCGAATGGGCGTGCCTATGGCTACACCTTC. It encodes CASSPNGRAYGYTF. Together with reference TRBV7-9 and TRBJ1-2, the CDR3 gives the full variable domain: DTGVSQNPRHKITKRGQNVTFRCDPISEHNRLYWYRQTLGQGPEFLTYFQNEAQLEKSRLLSDRFSAERPKGSFSTLEIQRTEQGDSAMYLCASSPNGRAYGYTFGSGTRLTVV.

This clonotype was observed a few times. The chain combines TRBV6-1 with TRBJ2-4; perhaps TRBD1 as D (6 bases). Germline values: CDR1 MNHNS, CDR2 SASEGT. The CDR3 sequence is 13 residues long. The V end was cut by 6 bases, the J end by 4 bases, with 10 bases between. CDR3 in amino acids: CASSTGLKNIQYF. The CDR3 DNA sequence: TGTGCCAGCAGCACAGGGTTAAAAAACATTCAGTACTTC.

V gene TRBV20-1 combines with J gene TRBJ2-1; D assignment may be TRBD1 or TRBD2 (5 bases each). The germline V and J ends were trimmed by 3 bases and 2 bases, with 20 bases remaining between them. The CDR3 covers 17 residues. The germline CDR1 and CDR2 sequences are DFQATT and SNEGSKA (reference sequence). The CDR3 DNA reads TGCAGTGCTAGTAGGATCAGGTGGGACGTTACCTACAATGAGCAGTTCTTC. It specifies CSASRIRWDVTYNEQFF.

This clonotype was seen many times. This rearrangement joins TRBV5-1 to TRBJ2-1; tentatively, D is TRBD2 (5 bases). CDR1 and CDR2 from the germline V gene are SGHRS and YFSETQ. CDR3 length: 16 amino acids. Deletions cut 0 bases from V and 2 bases from J, with 12 bases between. This CDR3 is CASSLGPTGAYNEQFF. In nucleotides, the CDR3 is TGCGCCAGCAGCTTGGGGCCGACCGGGGCCTACAATGAGCAGTTCTTC.

The gene calls are TRBV13 and TRBJ1-2; TRBD1 might be the D (6 bases). Germline CDR1 is PRHDT and CDR2 is FYEKMQ (reference sequence). The germline V and J ends were trimmed by 1 base and 8 bases, with 11 bases remaining between them. The CDR3 sequence is 13 residues long. The CDR3 loop is CASSLDGGRGYTF. The CDR3 DNA follows: TGTGCCAGCAGCTTAGACGGGGGGCGGGGCTACACCTTC.

The CDR3 is CASGGAGARDTQYF. CDR3 in DNA: TGTGCCAGCGGGGGGGCAGGGGCTCGGGATACGCAGTATTTT. The chain joins TRBV27 to TRBJ2-3; tentatively, D is TRBD2 (7 bases). CDR3 length: 14 residues. Trimming pared 8 bases from V and 6 bases from J, leaving 18 bases between. Germline CDR1 MNHEY, CDR2 SMNVEV (reference sequence).

The J gene is TRBJ2-5, the V gene TRBV11-2, with TRBD2 matching 8 bases. The V gene's germline CDR1 is SGHAT and CDR2 FQNNGV. The CDR3 loop spans 16 amino acids. V dropped 2 bases and J dropped 1; count of bases not matched to a gene: 6. The CDR3 DNA follows: TGTGCCAGCAGCTTACTTCTAGCGGGTCTCCAAGAGACCCAGTACTTC. Its translation is CASSLLLAGLQETQYF.

This chain uses TRBV6-2 or TRBV6-3 with TRBJ2-1, with 7 bases lining up with TRBD2. This CDR3 is 16 amino acids long. Trimming at V came to 6 bases and at J to 4 bases, leaving 12 bases not matched to a gene. CDR1 is MNHEY and CDR2 is SVGEGT in the germline V gene. Here the CDR3 reads CASSQPGTTTYNEQFF. CDR3 DNA: TGTGCCAGCAGCCAACCTGGGACTACCACATACAATGAGCAGTTCTTC.

The rearrangement uses TRBV9 and TRBJ1-1; TRBD1 agrees at 7 bases. CDR1 and CDR2 (germline): SGDLS, YYNGEE. The CDR3 contains 16 residues. V dropped 0 bases and J dropped 0; count of bases not matched to a gene: 5. This CDR3 is CASSVDPDRVNTEAFF. The CDR3 DNA reads TGTGCCAGCAGCGTAGATCCCGACAGGGTGAACACTGAAGCTTTCTTT. The full variable domain, with the rest looked up from reference TRBV9 and TRBJ1-1, is DSGVTQTPKHLITATGQRVTLRCSPRSGDLSVYWYQQSLDQGLQFLIQYYNGEERAKGNILERFSAQQFPDLHSELNLSSLELGDSALYFCASSVDPDRVNTEAFFGQGTRLTVV.

The V gene is TRBV5-1, the J gene TRBJ1-5, with 9 bases fitting TRBD1. This CDR3 contains 13 residues. Looked up from germline, CDR1 is SGHRS and CDR2 is YFSETQ. V dropped 4 bases and J dropped 7; count of bases not matched to a gene: 3. CDR3 amino acids: CASSAGQGQPQHF. The CDR3 nucleotides read TGCGCCAGCAGCGCAGGACAGGGGCAGCCCCAGCATTTT.

The chain joins TRBV6-5 to TRBJ1-1, with D maybe TRBD1 (6 bases). From germline, CDR1 is MNHEY and CDR2 SVGAGI. CDR3 length: 16 amino acids. Trimming left V 0 bases short and J 1 base short, with 12 bases between. The CDR3 nucleotides read TGTGCCAGCAGTTACTCACAGGGCTGGGGGAACACTGAAGCTTTCTTT. Translation gives CASSYSQGWGNTEAFF.

The table lists this clonotype with a few counts. The chain carries TRBV7-2 and TRBJ1-1; the D is unclear. This CDR3 has 12 residues. Germline CDR1 and CDR2: SGHTA and FQGNSA. V was cut by 5 bases and J by 10 bases, with 14 bases left in between. The CDR3 DNA is TGTGCCAGCAGCCCTATTGCGTCAGGAGCTTTCTTT. Its protein product is CASSPIASGAFF.

This clonotype was observed a handful of times. This CDR3 is CASSHRTSGAHNEQFF. CDR3 sequence (DNA): TGTGCCAGCAGCCATCGGACTAGCGGGGCTCACAATGAGCAGTTCTTC. The chain is built from TRBV3-1 and TRBJ2-1, with TRBD2 matching 12 bases. The germline CDR1 and CDR2 sequences are LGHDT and YNNKEL (reference sequence). The CDR3 length is 16 residues. After removal of 3 bases from V and 5 bases from J, the junction contained 5 bases not matched to a gene.

This clonotype was seen many times. This sequence joins TRBV29-1 and TRBJ2-1, with D perhaps TRBD1 (5 bases). This CDR3 comprises 15 residues. V lost 6 bases, J lost 7 bases, and 22 bases lay in between. Per germline, CDR1 SQVTM and CDR2 ANQGSEA. The CDR3 DNA sequence: TGCAGCGTGACTCGACAGACACAAGGGTTAAATGAGCAGTTCTTC. Amino acid sequence: CSVTRQTQGLNEQFF.

This clonotype occurred many times. The chain uses TRBV4-1 and TRBJ1-4; a possible D gene is TRBD1 (6 bases). Germline CDR1 MGHRA, CDR2 YSYEKL. The CDR3 has 16 amino acids. The V end lost 0 bases, the J end lost 8 bases, and 16 bases lay between the germline ends. The CDR3 loop is CASSQDEGRGSEKLFF. The DNA for the CDR3 is TGCGCCAGCAGCCAAGACGAGGGCAGGGGAAGCGAAAAACTGTTTTTT.

In its sample, this clonotype was seen a few times. The V call is TRBV6-6, the J call TRBJ1-2; possible D gene TRBD1, 5 bases. Germline lookup yields CDR1 MNHNY and CDR2 SVGAGI (reference sequence). CDR3 length: 13 amino acids. V was shortened by 0 bases and J by 7 bases, with 9 bases between the two germline ends. CDR3 DNA sequence: TGTGCCAGCAGTTACTCCTGGGGCTCTGGCTACACCTTC. It yields the protein CASSYSWGSGYTF.

The chain employs TRBV19 and TRBJ2-5; 7 bases are a match to TRBD2. This CDR3 spans 13 amino acids. Germline values: CDR1 LNHDA, CDR2 SQIVND (reference sequence). J gave up 7 bases and V 3 bases, and 5 bases lay outside the gene matches. The CDR3 spells CASSMFREGTQYF. CDR3 coding DNA: TGTGCCAGTAGTATGTTCAGGGAGGGGACCCAGTACTTC. Full variable domain (rest looked up from reference TRBV19 and TRBJ2-5): DGGITQSPKYLFRKEGQNVTLSCEQNLNHDAMYWYRQDPGQGLRLIYYSQIVNDFQKGDIAEGYSVSREKKESFPLTVTSAQKNPTAFYLCASSMFREGTQYFGPGTRLLVL.

This clonotype was detected a few times. The V call is TRBV11-2, the J call TRBJ2-3; TRBD1 agrees at 7 bases. In germline, CDR1 is SGHAT, CDR2 FQNNGV. Germline trimming cut 5 bases from V and 0 bases from J; bases unmatched to any gene: 5. The length of the CDR3 is 15 residues. CDR3 DNA sequence: TGTGCCAGCAGCCGGGACAGCTTAAGCACAGATACGCAGTATTTT. Its protein is CASSRDSLSTDTQYF.

The gene calls are TRBV7-2 and TRBJ2-7; TRBD1 agrees at 7 bases. This CDR3 region has 16 residues. CDR1 is SGHTA and CDR2 is FQGNSA in the germline V gene. The V segment lost 3 bases and the J segment 4 bases; nucleotides outside the gene matches: 12. The CDR3 DNA sequence: TGTGCCAGCAGCTTTCAGACAGGGAGTTATGCATACGAGCAGTACTTC. Translation gives CASSFQTGSYAYEQYF.

The chain employs TRBV5-1 and TRBJ1-5; D possibly corresponds to TRBD1 (6 bases). Between the trimmed V and J ends, which lost 4 bases and 3 bases, there was a span of 14 bases. This CDR3 region has 15 residues. CDR1 is SGHRS and CDR2 is YFSETQ in the germline V gene. The CDR3 DNA reads as TGCGCCAGCAGCGCAACGACAGGTAACAATCAGCCCCAGCATTTT. Its protein is CASSATTGNNQPQHF.

This clonotype has just a few counts. This chain joins TRBV29-1 and TRBJ2-7; the D gene could be TRBD1 or TRBD2 (6 bases each). The CDR3 has 14 amino acids. V dropped 1 base and J dropped 6 bases, with 16 bases sitting between them. Germline V lookup: CDR1 SQVTM, CDR2 ANQGSEA. In DNA, the CDR3 is TGCAGCGTTGAAGTCTTTTGGGGGGCAGGCGAGCAGTACTTC. Residues: CSVEVFWGAGEQYF.

This clonotype was seen a handful of times. This rearrangement joins TRBV18 to TRBJ1-1; the D is unclear. Germline lookup yields CDR1 KGHSH and CDR2 LQKENI. This CDR3 contains 13 residues. The V gene lost 0 bases and the J gene lost 9 bases, with 11 bases spanning the gap. CDR3 region: CASSPPTVGKAFF. DNA for the CDR3: TGTGCCAGCTCACCACCGACCGTGGGGAAAGCTTTCTTT.

J is TRBJ1-2 and V is TRBV9; 8 nucleotides match TRBD1. This CDR3 comprises 15 residues. Looked up from germline, CDR1 is SGDLS and CDR2 is YYNGEE. V shed 4 bases and J 8 bases; nucleotides not matched to a gene: 13. CDR3 residues: CASSPTGQGKYGYTF. In DNA, the CDR3 is TGTGCCAGCAGCCCCACAGGACAGGGAAAATACGGCTACACCTTC.

This chain joins TRBV7-2 and TRBJ2-3, with 14 nucleotides matching TRBD2. V was clipped by 10 bases and J by 5 bases; unmatched bases: 2. The V gene's germline CDR1 is SGHTA and CDR2 FQGNSA. This CDR3 comprises 13 residues. This CDR3 reads CAIGTSGRDTQYF. The CDR3 DNA is TGTGCCATAGGGACTAGCGGGAGAGATACGCAGTATTTT.